Given below is one T cell receptor (beta chain) in context. Original data processing: Reference gene primer amplification gave estimated nucleated cell counts. Assay: immunoSEQ multiplex PCR; the TCRdb copy retains only in-frame clones and omits some. V and J calls and clone size follow that table, whereas D and trimming were derived from the DNA. The sample lists 150,000 to 160,000 clones, roughly nine tenths occurring once. The data originate from a study of blood T cell repertoires in COVID-19. Whole-study context: The United States, Italy and Spain provided the acute and convalescent COVID-19 samples. The analysed material was cDNA or gDNA that came from T cells, B-cell-depleted T cells, or PBMCs.

Trimming took 2 bases from V and 5 from J; bases not matched to a gene: 0. The V gene's germline CDR1 is MNHEY and CDR2 SMNVEV (reference sequence). This CDR3 spans 13 amino acids. The V call is TRBV27, the J call TRBJ2-1; 7 bases fit TRBD2. The TCR comes from a man aged 50-60 years with acute or convalescent COVID-19. Specimen: peripheral blood. This CDR3 reads CASSLRGDNEQFF. The CDR3, as DNA: TGTGCCAGCAGTTTACGGGGGGACAATGAGCAGTTCTTC.